Following are 20 T cell receptor beta chains from one sample sequenced in a study of tumor-infiltrating lymphocytes in primary liver carcinoma. Starting from approximately 470 ng of total RNA, TCR beta cDNA was produced with a primer in the constant region. Slightly modified ARM-PCR served as the procedure for the TCR beta libraries. These libraries came from three rounds of nested multiplex PCR. TRBV1-TRBV30 forward primers paired with a C-beta reverse primer drove the first two PCR rounds, roughly 10 cycles each. TCRdb processed the multiplex PCR reads anew with MiXCR; each CDR3 protein has one entry. The data hold about 100,000 distinct CDR3 sequences, with about two thirds observed a single time. Investigators took RNA and DNA out together from about 20-30 mg of unsorted bulk tissue. Sequenced sample: liver tumor tissue from sampling region 2. Subset specified: tumor region T2, inferior pole. The receptors stem from a woman aged 55-69 years with primary liver carcinoma and hepatitis B virus infection.

Of note for this clonotype: This may be a read error: a much more frequent sequence differs by one nucleotide. Here the CDR3 reads CASRPGGDGDTQYF. The CDR3 nucleotides are TGTGCCAGCAGGCCCGGTGGGGACGGAGATACGCAGTATTTT. The chain joins TRBV14 to TRBJ2-3; possibly TRBD1 or TRBD2 for D (5 bases each). Germline-derived CDR1 and CDR2 are SGHDN and FVKESK. V was shortened by 6 bases and J by 5 bases, with 15 bases between the two germline ends. The CDR3 loop spans 14 amino acids.

This clonotype showed up many times. V is TRBV5-4 and J is TRBJ2-2, with D unresolved. Trimming shortened V by 4 bases and J by 6 bases, and 22 bases separated the two germline ends. Germline assignment: CDR1 SGHNT and CDR2 YYREEE (reference sequence). This CDR3 is built from 17 residues. Here the CDR3 reads CASSLRGRLVDPGELFF. CDR3 sequence (DNA): TGTGCCAGCAGCCTGCGAGGACGGCTTGTAGATCCCGGGGAGCTGTTTTTT.

In the case of this clonotype: Compared with germline, one end of the junction differs, possibly owing to a read error. The chain has TRBV10-3 and TRBJ2-2, with D perhaps TRBD2 (6 bases). Germline CDR1 reads ENHRY; CDR2 reads SYGVKD. The CDR3 is 15 amino acids. CDR3 amino acids: CAIRDTGEDTGELFF. CDR3 nucleotide sequence: TGTGCCATCAGGGACACGGGGGAGGACACCGGTGAGCTGTTTTTT.

In regard to this clonotype: A junction end diverges from the germline sequence, so it may reflect a read error. The chain recombines TRBV7-9 with TRBJ1-4; D not resolved. The CDR3 loop spans 13 amino acids. Germline V CDR1 and CDR2: SEHNR, FQNEAQ (reference sequence). The CDR3 loop reads CASSLATNEKQFF. CDR3 DNA sequence: TGTGCCAGCAGCTTAGCAACTAATGAAAAACAGTTTTTT.

This clonotype was detected once. The CDR3 does not end in the conserved phenylalanine or tryptophan, so this is likely a read error. The chain is built from TRBV11-2 and TRBJ2-6, with D possibly called TRBD1 or TRBD2 (5 bases each). The germline CDR1 and CDR2 sequences are SGHAT and FQNNGV. CDR3 length: 16 amino acids. CDR3 in DNA: TGTGCCAGCAGCTCTGAACGGGCGGGTGGGGCCAACGTTCTGACTTCC. Its protein product is CASSSERAGGANVLTS.

This clonotype appeared a single time. Germline is not matched at one junction end, which may reflect a read error. The chain is built from TRBV6-1 and TRBJ2-5; no clear D gene. This CDR3 is 14 amino acids long. Germline CDR1 is MNHNS and CDR2 is SASEGT. The CDR3 DNA reads as TGTGCCAGCAGTGTTCCGACGGAACGAGAGACCCATTACTTC. Encoded protein: CASSVPTERETHYF.

Worth noting for this clonotype: Given a much more abundant clone one base away, this may be a read error. Lacking the conserved final phenylalanine or tryptophan, this CDR3 likely reflects a read error. The chain employs TRBV5-1 and TRBJ2-4, with unresolved D. In germline, CDR1 is SGHRS, CDR2 YFSETQ. The CDR3 contains 12 residues. V lost 0 bases and J 8 bases, leaving 6 bases between the germline ends. DNA for the CDR3: TGCGCCAGCAGCTTGGAGGGTGACATTCAGTACCTC. This translates into CASSLEGDIQYL.

Worth noting for this clonotype: Germline and junction disagree at one end, which may indicate a read error. V and J are TRBV6-1 and TRBJ2-1; TRBD2 matches 7 bases. The CDR3 contains 16 residues. Germline CDR1 and CDR2: MNHNS and SASEGT. The CDR3 loop is CASSGQLARGLDDQFF. CDR3 DNA: TGTGCCAGCAGTGGCCAACTAGCGAGAGGTTTAGATGATCAGTTCTTC.

A note on this clonotype: A junction end diverges from the germline sequence, so it may reflect a read error. CDR3 residues: CTISEGGSEETQYF. CDR3 sequence (DNA): TGTACCATCAGTGAAGGGGGGTCGGAAGAGACTCAGTACTTC. The V gene is TRBV10-3, the J gene TRBJ2-5; perhaps D is TRBD1 or TRBD2 (6 bases each). CDR1 and CDR2 from the germline V gene are ENHRY and SYGVKD. CDR3 length: 14 amino acids.

Details on this clonotype: Since no conserved phenylalanine or tryptophan closes the CDR3, a read error is the likely cause. Here the CDR3 reads CASSLDFFFRGSSYNEQFL. As DNA, the CDR3 is TGTGCCAGTAGCTTAGATTTTTTTTTCAGGGGAAGCTCCTACAATGAGCAGTTCTTA. The rearrangement links TRBV11-3 to TRBJ2-1, with D tentatively TRBD1 (6 bases). The CDR3 covers 19 residues. The germline gives CDR1 SGHNT, CDR2 YENEEA.

This clonotype came up once. J is TRBJ2-5 and V is TRBV12-5, with a tentative D call TRBD2 (5 bases). CDR1 and CDR2 (germline): LGHNT, FRNRAP. This CDR3 comprises 15 residues. Trimming stripped 5 bases from V and 6 bases from J, with 19 bases between. CDR3 bases: TGTGCTAGTGGTACCTCGGACTGCCCGGGGAAGACCCAGTACTTC. It is translated as CASGTSDCPGKTQYF.

This clonotype is judged medium-sized. This sequence joins TRBV11-1 and TRBJ2-1; D is uncertain. V was trimmed by 1 base and J by 9 bases, leaving 13 bases between them. The CDR3 covers 14 residues. CDR1 is SGHAT and CDR2 is FQDESV in the germline V gene (reference sequence). In nucleotides, the CDR3 is TGTGCCAGCAGCTTAGAGCGTCGGGTAGGTGAGCAGTTCTTC. Amino acids: CASSLERRVGEQFF.

Remarks on this clonotype: At one boundary the junction diverges from the germline segment, which might be a read error. The genes are TRBV11-2 and TRBJ2-3, with 9 nucleotides matching TRBD2. The CDR3 runs to 19 residues. Germline CDR1 SGHAT, CDR2 FQNNGV. The CDR3 spells CAGSLLSGTSRRNADTQYF. Here the CDR3 DNA reads TGTGCCGGCAGCTTATTATCTGGGACTAGCCGAAGAAACGCAGATACGCAGTATTTT.

Concerning this clonotype: At one of its ends the junction is not consistent with the germline gene, which may arise from a read error. The genes are TRBV7-9 and TRBJ1-2; D not certain. Germline CDR1 SEHNR, CDR2 FQNEAQ (reference sequence). The CDR3 spans 13 residues. DNA for the CDR3: TGTGCCAGCAGCTTAGACGAGCACTATGTCTACACCTTC. Its translation: CASSLDEHYVYTF.

This chain links TRBV29-1 with TRBJ2-1; 7 bases fit TRBD1. CDR1 and CDR2 (germline): SQVTM, ANQGSEA. The length of the CDR3 is 17 residues. The CDR3 region has the DNA TGCGACCTGCGCTACTCGGGACAGTTAAACTCCTACAATGAGCAGTTCTTC. It yields the protein CDLRYSGQLNSYNEQFF.

The J gene is TRBJ2-1, the V gene TRBV28; the D is unclear. Trimming stripped 8 bases from V and 7 bases from J, with 21 bases between. Germline values: CDR1 MDHEN, CDR2 SYDVKM. The CDR3 has 15 amino acids. The CDR3 reads CASGYLGSGVNEQFF. CDR3 coding DNA: TGTGCCAGCGGCTACCTCGGTTCCGGTGTGAATGAGCAGTTCTTC.

The chain couples TRBV29-1 to TRBJ2-3; D unresolved. CDR1 is SQVTM, CDR2 ANQGSEA, per germline. This CDR3 spans 15 amino acids. Trimming shortened V by 4 bases and J by 0 bases, and 14 bases separated the two germline ends. Here the CDR3 reads CSVAPRRGSTDTQYF. The CDR3 coding sequence is TGCAGCGTTGCTCCTAGACGTGGGAGCACAGATACGCAGTATTTT.

The chain couples TRBV11-3 to TRBJ2-7; D is unclear. The CDR3 is 17 residues long. V was trimmed by 5 bases and J by 2 bases, leaving 22 bases between them. Germline V gene sequence: CDR1 SGHNT, CDR2 YENEEA. As DNA, the CDR3 is TGTGCCAGCAGCCCGGACCGAGTGGGATTAGATACCTACGAGCAGTACTTC. Translated: CASSPDRVGLDTYEQYF.

This clonotype has a count of ten or more. V and J are TRBV7-9 and TRBJ2-7, with D uncertain. V lost 0 bases to trimming and J lost 5 bases, with 8 bases between them. Germline values: CDR1 SEHNR, CDR2 FQNEAQ (reference sequence). The CDR3 runs to 13 residues. CDR3 amino acids: CASSLASHHEQYF. CDR3 DNA: TGTGCCAGCAGCTTAGCGAGCCACCACGAGCAGTACTTC.

As regards this clonotype: At one end, the junction sequence differs from germline, possibly due to a read error. The chain uses TRBV29-1 and TRBJ2-5; 7 bases are a match to TRBD2. Looked up from germline, CDR1 is SQVTM and CDR2 is ANQGSEA. The CDR3 runs to 12 residues. In DNA form, the CDR3 reads TGCGCCTACGGGGGGTCCCAAGAGGCCCAGTACTTC. Its protein product is CAYGGSQEAQYF. The full variable domain, its missing parts supplied by reference TRBV29-1 and TRBJ2-5, is SAVISQKPSRDICQRGTSLTIQCQVDSQVTMMFWYRQQPGQSLTLIATANQGSEATYESGFVIDKFPISRPNLTFSTLTVSNMSPEDSSIYLCAYGGSQEAQYFGPGTRLLVL.